These 19 T cell receptor beta chains were all obtained from the same sample, sequenced in a study of blood T cell repertoires in COVID-19. Assay used: immunoSEQ multiplex PCR; TCRdb lists only in-frame clones, some missing. The data show some 150,000 clones, 70% to 90% seen once. The sample consisted of peripheral blood. Receptors originate from a man aged 40-49 years with acute or convalescent COVID-19.

The chain couples TRBV20-1 to TRBJ1-5; 8 nucleotides align to TRBD1. Trimming removed 3 bases from V and 9 bases from J; junction bases left unmatched: 7. The germline gives CDR1 DFQATT, CDR2 SNEGSKA (reference sequence). This CDR3 comprises 13 residues. CDR3 DNA: TGCAGTGCTAGTGGGACAGGCAAGGGGCCCCAGCATTTT. This translates into CSASGTGKGPQHF.

The chain combines TRBV19 with TRBJ1-5, with TRBD1 as a possible D gene (6 bases). This CDR3 is 18 amino acids long. Trimming removed 2 bases from V and 0 bases from J, with 17 bases in between. CDR1 is LNHDA, CDR2 SQIVND, per germline (reference sequence). CDR3 DNA: TGTGCCAGTAGTATATCATCAGCAGGGGCGGGTAGCAATCAGCCCCAGCATTTT. This sequence encodes CASSISSAGAGSNQPQHF. Full variable domain (remainder filled in from reference TRBV19 and TRBJ1-5): DGGITQSPKYLFRKEGQNVTLSCEQNLNHDAMYWYRQDPGQGLRLIYYSQIVNDFQKGDIAEGYSVSREKKESFPLTVTSAQKNPTAFYLCASSISSAGAGSNQPQHFGDGTRLSIL.

As to this clone: One end of the junction does not line up with germline, which may come from a read error. The V call is TRBV2, the J call TRBJ1-5; 9 nucleotides line up with TRBD1. The CDR3 length is 16 residues. Per germline, CDR1 SNHLY and CDR2 FYNNEI. CDR3 nucleotide sequence: TGTGCCAGCAGTAAAGCGGGACAGGGAAGCCGTCAGCCCCAGCATTTT. Protein: CASSKAGQGSRQPQHF.

The V gene is TRBV24-1, the J gene TRBJ1-5; D remains unclear. CDR3 length: 14 amino acids. Trimming left V 3 bases short and J 5 bases short, with 10 bases between. Germline CDR1 and CDR2: KGHDR and SFDVKD. In nucleotides, the CDR3 is TGTGCCACCAGTGATGTCACTGTTGATCAGCCCCAGCATTTT. Its protein product is CATSDVTVDQPQHF.

V is TRBV5-1 and J is TRBJ2-7; D is undetermined. Looked up from germline, CDR1 is SGHRS and CDR2 is YFSETQ. Trimming stripped 0 bases from V and 6 bases from J, with 4 bases between. The CDR3 covers 11 residues. CDR3 DNA sequence: TGCGCCAGCAGCTTGGCCGGCGAGCAGTACTTC. This gives the protein CASSLAGEQYF.

The chain combines TRBV5-8 with TRBJ1-4, with TRBD1 as a possible D gene (6 bases). The CDR3 is 11 residues long. V dropped 0 bases and J dropped 17 bases, with 11 bases sitting between them. Germline V gene data show CDR1 as SGHTS and CDR2 as YDEGEE. The CDR3 bases are TGTGCCAGCAGCTTGGTTGGGGGCCAATTTTTT. Protein sequence: CASSLVGGQFF.

This CDR3 reads CASSLAGSNQPQHF. CDR3 DNA sequence: TGTGCCAGCAGCTTGGCAGGGAGCAATCAGCCCCAGCATTTT. This chain links TRBV5-4 with TRBJ1-5, with D possibly TRBD1 on 5 matching bases. CDR1 is SGHNT, CDR2 YYREEE, per germline (reference sequence). The CDR3 totals 14 residues. V lost 0 bases and J 1 base, leaving 5 bases between the germline ends.

V gene TRBV3-1 (or the pseudogene TRBV3-2) combines with J gene TRBJ2-3, with 11 bases matching TRBD2. Germline assignment: CDR1 LGHDT and CDR2 YNNKEL (reference sequence). There are 16 residues in the CDR3. J lost 3 bases, V lost 1 base, and 3 bases had no gene match. This CDR3 reads CASSQAVAGGTDTQYF. The DNA for the CDR3 is TGTGCCAGCAGCCAAGCGGTAGCGGGGGGGACAGATACGCAGTATTTT.

The chain employs TRBV7-9 and TRBJ1-1, with a possible D match to TRBD1 (6 bases). This CDR3 comprises 12 residues. From germline, CDR1 is SEHNR and CDR2 FQNEAQ (reference sequence). V lost 4 bases and J lost 7, with 10 bases in between. The CDR3 nucleotides are TGTGCCAGCAGCTACGGACAGATTGAAGCTTTCTTT. Translating gives CASSYGQIEAFF. Drawing the rest from reference TRBV7-9 and TRBJ1-1, the complete variable domain is DTGVSQNPRHKITKRGQNVTFRCDPISEHNRLYWYRQTLGQGPEFLTYFQNEAQLEKSRLLSDRFSAERPKGSFSTLEIQRTEQGDSAMYLCASSYGQIEAFFGQGTRLTVV.

The gene calls are TRBV9 and TRBJ2-1; D may be TRBD2 (6 bases). The CDR3 runs 19 residues. The germline V gene encodes CDR1 SGDLS and CDR2 YYNGEE. V lost 0 bases and J 3 bases, leaving 22 bases between the germline ends. CDR3 amino acids: CASSVGRGGFSSGYNEQFF. DNA of the CDR3: TGTGCCAGCAGCGTAGGGAGAGGAGGGTTTTCCAGTGGCTACAATGAGCAGTTCTTC.

This chain connects TRBV7-9 to TRBJ2-7; 10 positions agree with TRBD2. J lost 3 bases, V lost 5 bases, and 7 bases had no gene match. There are 15 residues in the CDR3. Germline loops: CDR1 SEHNR, CDR2 FQNEAQ (reference sequence). CDR3 in DNA: TGTGCCAGCAGCGCAACTAGCGGGGTCTACTACGAGCAGTACTTC. It codes for CASSATSGVYYEQYF. Filled out from reference TRBV7-9 and TRBJ2-7, the complete variable domain reads DTGVSQNPRHKITKRGQNVTFRCDPISEHNRLYWYRQTLGQGPEFLTYFQNEAQLEKSRLLSDRFSAERPKGSFSTLEIQRTEQGDSAMYLCASSATSGVYYEQYFGPGTRLTVT.

The chain is built from TRBV7-9 and TRBJ2-3; the D gene is possibly TRBD1 (5 bases). Germline lookup yields CDR1 SEHNR and CDR2 FQNEAQ (reference sequence). The V end was cut by 8 bases, the J end by 11 bases, with 11 bases between. The CDR3 loop spans 10 amino acids. CDR3 loop: CASGDSQQYF. CDR3 coding DNA: TGTGCCAGCGGAGACAGTCAGCAGTATTTT.

Many counts were recorded for this clone. The rearrangement joins TRBV5-1 to TRBJ1-6; TRBD1 is a possible D gene (6 bases). The CDR3 contains 14 residues. Germline V lookup: CDR1 SGHRS, CDR2 YFSETQ. V was shortened by 4 bases and J by 9 bases, with 14 bases between the two germline ends. CDR3 sequence: CASSPGGRASPLHF. CDR3 coding DNA: TGCGCCAGCAGCCCGGGGGGCAGGGCTTCACCCCTCCACTTT.

This clone was recorded only once. The chain couples TRBV14 to TRBJ1-2; 9 bases are a match to TRBD1. The CDR3 totals 15 residues. Germline CDR1 is SGHDN and CDR2 is FVKESK. J was trimmed by 8 bases and V by 2 bases; bases with no gene match: 9. This chain's CDR3 is CASSQLTGTGKGYTF. The CDR3 DNA is TGTGCCAGCAGCCAATTGACCGGGACAGGGAAAGGCTACACCTTC.

V gene TRBV24-1 combines with J gene TRBJ2-1; 8 bases fit TRBD1. Germline lookup yields CDR1 KGHDR and CDR2 SFDVKD. CDR3 length: 13 residues. V dropped 9 bases and J dropped 8; count of bases not matched to a gene: 8. As DNA, the CDR3 is TGTGCCACCTCCAGGGGGCTAGGGGATGAGCAGTTCTTC. Amino acid sequence: CATSRGLGDEQFF.

This chain joins TRBV19 and TRBJ2-1; 13 bases are shared with TRBD2. Trimming removed 6 bases from V and 5 bases from J; junction bases left unmatched: 7. The CDR3 consists of 16 residues. Per germline, CDR1 LNHDA and CDR2 SQIVND (reference sequence). CDR3 bases: TGTGCCAGTAGAACGACTAGCGGGGGGCCGGACAATGAGCAGTTCTTC. Translating it yields CASRTTSGGPDNEQFF.

The rearrangement uses TRBV4-1 and TRBJ1-3; D is unclear. Between the trimmed V and J ends, which lost 1 base and 1 base, there was a span of 5 bases. The germline gives CDR1 MGHRA, CDR2 YSYEKL. CDR3 length equals 14 residues. The CDR3 DNA follows: TGCGCCAGCAGCCAAGCGGGTTCTGGAAACACCATATATTTT. Its translation is CASSQAGSGNTIYF.

The genes are TRBV7-2 and TRBJ2-7, with unresolved D. This CDR3 is 12 amino acids long. The germline gives CDR1 SGHTA, CDR2 FQGNSA. V gave up 5 bases and J gave up 4 bases, with 9 bases separating them. The CDR3 coding sequence is TGTGCCAGCAGCCAAGAACGGTACGAGCAGTACTTC. This translates into CASSQERYEQYF.

V usage is TRBV2 and J usage is TRBJ1-2; 7 nucleotides align to TRBD1. Germline CDR1 SNHLY, CDR2 FYNNEI. Trimming cost V 0 bases and J 4 bases; bases outside gene matches: 5. The CDR3 runs 15 residues. The CDR3 DNA reads as TGTGCCAGCAGTGAAGCGCTTCGGGACAGCTATGGCTACACCTTC. Protein sequence: CASSEALRDSYGYTF. The complete variable domain, with remaining parts taken from reference TRBV2 and TRBJ1-2, reads EPEVTQTPSHQVTQMGQEVILRCVPISNHLYFYWYRQILGQKVEFLVSFYNNEISEKSEIFDDQFSVERPDGSNFTLKIRSTKLEDSAMYFCASSEALRDSYGYTFGSGTRLTVV.